The 18 T cell receptor beta chains below come from one sample, sequenced in a study of patients and donors after allogeneic stem cell transplantation. MiXCR, run by TCRdb on the RT-PCR reads, gives a single entry per CDR3 protein. The repertoire has 400,000 to 500,000 distinct CDR3 sequences, 16% of them found once; the top ten carry 7.2%. Sequencing used blood, either unsorted or a sorted T cell fraction (not recorded which). The receptors come from a human donor who was either an allogeneic HSCT recipient or a stem cell or donor lymphocyte infusion donor (not recorded which). It is not recorded whose cells these are; they may come from a transplant donor.

The chain joins TRBV6-5 to TRBJ2-7, with D hard to call. V dropped 0 bases and J dropped 3 bases, with 12 bases sitting between them. The CDR3 totals 15 residues. Per the germline V gene, CDR1 is MNHEY and CDR2 is SVGAGI. The CDR3 sequence is CASSYSNAGIYEQYF. Written as DNA, the CDR3 is TGTGCCAGCAGTTACTCGAACGCCGGAATCTACGAGCAGTACTTC.

The sample holds many counts of this clonotype. The chain links TRBV12-3 or TRBV12-4 to TRBJ1-5; no clear D gene. There are 13 residues in the CDR3. With 5 bases removed from V and 1 base from J, the gap between germline ends came to 6 bases. The CDR3 loop reads CASSLNSNQPQHF. The CDR3 DNA reads TGTGCCAGCAGTCTCAACAGCAATCAGCCCCAGCATTTT.

This clonotype was observed a few times. CDR3 loop: CASTIPGHYEQYF. In DNA form, the CDR3 reads TGTGCCAGCACTATACCGGGCCACTACGAGCAGTACTTC. The chain recombines TRBV7-2 with TRBJ2-7; D uncertain. Trimming pared 7 bases from V and 3 bases from J, leaving 13 bases between. Germline values: CDR1 SGHTA, CDR2 FQGNSA. The CDR3 runs 13 residues.

J is TRBJ2-2 and V is TRBV6-5; the D is unclear. Germline V gene lookup returns CDR1 MNHEY and CDR2 SVGAGI. The CDR3 loop spans 15 amino acids. The V and J ends lost 4 bases and 6 bases respectively, with 15 bases between them. CDR3 in DNA: TGTGCCAGCAGTTCTCATCCCAATCGTCCCGGGGAGCTGTTTTTT. The encoded protein is CASSSHPNRPGELFF.

The chain employs TRBV5-1 and TRBJ2-1; possibly TRBD1 for D (7 bases). The V end lost 0 bases, the J end lost 9 bases, and 16 bases lay between the germline ends. CDR1 and CDR2 from the germline V gene are SGHRS and YFSETQ. This CDR3 contains 15 residues. CDR3 in DNA: TGCGCCAGCAGCTTGGATCGCGCAGGGGGAGGTGAGCAGTTCTTC. Its protein is CASSLDRAGGGEQFF.

The table lists this clonotype with a few counts. The chain uses TRBV6-2 or TRBV6-3 and TRBJ2-3, with 11 bases aligning to TRBD2. Germline V gives CDR1 MNHEY, CDR2 SVGEGT. J lost 1 base, V lost 7 bases, and 4 bases had no gene match. CDR3 size: 15 residues. CDR3 protein: CASKETSGGTDTQYF. The CDR3, as DNA: TGTGCCAGCAAAGAGACTAGCGGGGGCACAGATACGCAGTATTTT.

This chain joins TRBV28 and TRBJ2-2; TRBD1 aligns across 11 bases. The CDR3 runs to 15 residues. The germline gives CDR1 MDHEN, CDR2 SYDVKM. Trimming cost V 7 bases and J 5 bases; bases outside gene matches: 6. The CDR3 loop is CASTRTGGSTGELFF. CDR3 in DNA: TGTGCCAGCACCAGGACAGGGGGCTCAACCGGGGAGCTGTTTTTT.

This chain uses TRBV12-3 or TRBV12-4 with TRBJ2-1, with 9 bases identical to TRBD1. The CDR3 sequence is 15 residues long. V gave up 3 bases and J gave up 9 bases; unmatched junction bases: 9. The CDR3 sequence: CASSLRGQGRVEQFF. The CDR3 nucleotides read TGTGCCAGCAGTTTGAGAGGACAGGGGAGGGTTGAGCAGTTCTTC.

This chain links TRBV12-3 or TRBV12-4 with TRBJ2-2, with 9 bases matching TRBD2. J was trimmed by 5 bases and V by 5 bases; bases with no gene match: 12. This CDR3 is 17 amino acids long. The CDR3 is CASSIPIAGVGTGELFF. In nucleotides, the CDR3 is TGTGCCAGCAGTATCCCCATAGCGGGAGTAGGTACCGGGGAGCTGTTTTTT.

This clonotype was seen ten or more times. The rearrangement uses TRBV5-1 and TRBJ1-1; a possible D gene is TRBD1 (5 bases). Trimming stripped 0 bases from V and 0 bases from J, with 12 bases between. Germline V CDR1 and CDR2: SGHRS, YFSETQ. This CDR3 contains 16 residues. CDR3 in DNA: TGCGCCAGCAGCTTGGGTGGTAAGGGGTTGAACACTGAAGCTTTCTTT. Its protein product is CASSLGGKGLNTEAFF.

A few counts support this clonotype. The rearrangement joins TRBV4-3 to TRBJ1-6; D is unresolved. With 0 bases removed from V and 7 bases from J, the gap between germline ends came to 10 bases. CDR3 length equals 15 residues. CDR1 LGHNA and CDR2 YSLEER come from the germline V gene. This CDR3 reads CASSQDGLGNSPLHF. The DNA of the CDR3 is TGCGCCAGCAGCCAAGATGGGTTAGGGAATTCACCCCTCCACTTT.

Only a few counts were recorded for this clonotype. The rearrangement joins TRBV20-1 to TRBJ2-7, with D tentatively TRBD1 (7 bases). This CDR3 spans 12 amino acids. V shed 6 bases and J shed 1 base, with 10 bases lying between them. Germline values: CDR1 DFQATT, CDR2 SNEGSKA (reference sequence). CDR3 nucleotide sequence: TGCAGTGCCGCGGGACAGTCCTACGAGCAGTACTTC. Translated, it gives CSAAGQSYEQYF.

Only a few counts were recorded for this clonotype. The chain employs TRBV6-5 and TRBJ2-6; D perhaps matches TRBD2 (5 bases). The CDR3 contains 15 residues. Trimming pared 0 bases from V and 4 bases from J, leaving 7 bases between. CDR1 is MNHEY, CDR2 SVGAGI, per germline. For the CDR3, the DNA is TGTGCCAGCAGTTACTCGCGGGCGGGGGCCAACGTCCTGACTTTC. It is translated as CASSYSRAGANVLTF.

The rearrangement joins TRBV5-1 to TRBJ1-2, with TRBD1 identical over 7 bases. Trimming at V came to 4 bases and at J to 7 bases, leaving 4 bases not matched to a gene. Germline CDR1 reads SGHRS; CDR2 reads YFSETQ. CDR3 length: 12 residues. The CDR3 nucleotides are TGCGCCAGCAGCACAGGGGAAGTTGGCTACACCTTC. The encoded protein is CASSTGEVGYTF.

This clonotype was recorded a few times. CDR3: CSAAGTGGHEQYF. The CDR3 DNA is TGCAGCGCCGCCGGGACAGGGGGACACGAGCAGTACTTC. This rearrangement joins TRBV29-1 to TRBJ2-7, with 11 bases matching TRBD1. The CDR3 spans 13 residues. The junction had 7 bases not matched to a gene; V was cut back by 7 bases and J by 5 bases. The germline gives CDR1 SQVTM, CDR2 ANQGSEA.

This clonotype was seen a handful of times. The gene calls are TRBV7-2 and TRBJ2-4, with 10 bases lining up with TRBD2. CDR3 length equals 16 residues. The ends lost 5 bases at V and 5 bases at J; junction bases unmatched: 9. Germline V CDR1 and CDR2: SGHTA, FQGNSA. The CDR3 coding sequence is TGTGCCAGCAGCCCCTTAGCGGGGGGCCCCCAAAACATTCAGTACTTC. Encoded protein: CASSPLAGGPQNIQYF.

The chain has TRBV19 and TRBJ2-5; TRBD2 aligns across 10 bases. CDR1 LNHDA and CDR2 SQIVND come from the germline V gene (reference sequence). The CDR3 covers 18 residues. V was clipped by 7 bases and J by 4 bases; unmatched bases: 18. The CDR3 loop reads CASNPGGLAGDLRETQYF. CDR3 in DNA: TGTGCCAGTAACCCCGGGGGGCTAGCGGGAGATCTGAGAGAGACCCAGTACTTC. Drawing the rest from reference TRBV19 and TRBJ2-5, the complete variable domain is DGGITQSPKYLFRKEGQNVTLSCEQNLNHDAMYWYRQDPGQGLRLIYYSQIVNDFQKGDIAEGYSVSREKKESFPLTVTSAQKNPTAFYLCASNPGGLAGDLRETQYFGPGTRLLVL.

The chain carries TRBV3-1 and TRBJ2-1; 13 positions match TRBD2. CDR3 length equals 16 residues. Germline CDR1 is LGHDT and CDR2 is YNNKEL (reference sequence). V trimming: 2 bases; J trimming: 3 bases; junction bases outside the gene matches: 1. The CDR3: CASSQWTSGSYNEQFF. For the CDR3, the DNA is TGTGCCAGCAGCCAATGGACTAGCGGGAGCTACAATGAGCAGTTCTTC.